Presented here are 17 T cell receptor beta chains from one specimen sequenced in a study of shared clonotypes between healthy human individuals. Generated by immunoSEQ multiplex PCR, the TCRdb table keeps only in-frame clones and is missing some. The repertoire has about 600,000 clones, more than 95% of them found once; the top ten carry around 0.06%. Sequencing was carried out using naive CD4+ T cells sorted from blood. The subset: CD45RA+ positively selected. These receptor sequences come from a woman aged 25 to 39 in good health.

This chain uses TRBV27 with TRBJ1-1, with no clear D. The CDR3 covers 15 residues. The germline V gene has CDR1 MNHEY and CDR2 SMNVEV (reference sequence). With 4 bases removed from V and 10 bases from J, the gap between germline ends came to 22 bases. The CDR3 DNA reads TGTGCCAGCAGTTGGGCACCTTACAGACCGACGGGAGCTTTCTTT. Amino acid sequence: CASSWAPYRPTGAFF.

The chain links TRBV7-9 to TRBJ2-5; a possible D gene is TRBD1 (6 bases). The germline CDR1 and CDR2 sequences are SEHNR and FQNEAQ (reference sequence). This CDR3 region has 14 residues. V was pared by 5 bases and J by 5 bases, with 15 bases between. The CDR3 sequence is CASSPPGRGETQYF. For the CDR3, the DNA is TGTGCCAGCAGCCCCCCGGGCAGGGGTGAGACCCAGTACTTC.

This chain uses TRBV19 with TRBJ1-5, with D possibly matching TRBD1 (6 bases). The CDR3 length is 14 residues. Trimming left V 7 bases short and J 6 bases short, with 16 bases between. In germline, CDR1 is LNHDA, CDR2 SQIVND (reference sequence). The CDR3 loop reads CASTLGGARQPQHF. The CDR3 nucleotides read TGTGCCAGTACCCTGGGGGGGGCTCGTCAGCCCCAGCATTTT.

This chain joins TRBV10-2 and TRBJ2-7; tentatively, D is TRBD1 (6 bases). Germline values: CDR1 WSHSY, CDR2 SAAADI. This CDR3 contains 15 residues. V was cut by 1 base and J by 5 bases, with 15 bases left in between. Here the CDR3 DNA reads TGCGCCAGCAGTGAGTGGTCCGGCAGGGGCCACGAGCAGTACTTC. Its protein is CASSEWSGRGHEQYF.

Turning to this clone: Different DNA sequences within this sample yield the same CDR3. J is TRBJ2-7 and V is TRBV5-1, with D possibly being TRBD1 or TRBD2 (5 bases each). There are 14 residues in the CDR3. Looked up from germline, CDR1 is SGHRS and CDR2 is YFSETQ. V was cut by 0 bases and J by 4 bases, with 11 bases left in between. Here the CDR3 reads CASSLVAGSYEQYF. The CDR3 DNA reads as TGCGCCAGCAGCTTGGTGGCAGGGAGTTACGAGCAGTACTTC.

The gene calls are TRBV19 and TRBJ1-5; tentative D call: TRBD1 (5 bases). V was trimmed by 6 bases and J by 0 bases, leaving 9 bases between them. The length of the CDR3 is 14 residues. Per germline, CDR1 LNHDA and CDR2 SQIVND (reference sequence). The CDR3 loop reads CASSPGISNQPQHF. The DNA of the CDR3 is TGTGCCAGTAGCCCAGGGATTAGCAATCAGCCCCAGCATTTT.

On this clone: Other nucleotide sequences in the sample specify the same CDR3. The gene calls are TRBV6-6 and TRBJ2-7; D perhaps matches TRBD1 (5 bases). Trimming pared 5 bases from V and 3 bases from J, leaving 8 bases between. The CDR3 is 12 amino acids. From germline, CDR1 is MNHNY and CDR2 SVGAGI (reference sequence). The CDR3, as DNA: TGTGCCAGCAGTCCAGGACACTACGAGCAGTACTTC. Translated, it gives CASSPGHYEQYF.

The V call is TRBV28, the J call TRBJ2-7, with unresolved D. This CDR3 has 12 amino acids. Germline V gives CDR1 MDHEN, CDR2 SYDVKM. Trimming shortened V by 2 bases and J by 6 bases, and 8 bases separated the two germline ends. In DNA, the CDR3 is TGTGCCAGCAGTTTAATAGCCTCCGAGCAGTACTTC. Amino acid sequence: CASSLIASEQYF.

CDR3 loop: CVGGALTDTQYF. The CDR3 nucleotides read TGTGTTGGGGGGGCCCTCACAGATACGCAGTATTTT. The rearrangement joins TRBV14 to TRBJ2-3; perhaps TRBD2 as D (7 bases). This CDR3 spans 12 amino acids. Per the germline V gene, CDR1 is SGHDN and CDR2 is FVKESK.

The V and J genes are TRBV7-8 and TRBJ1-1; TRBD1 might be the D (5 bases). Trimming removed 2 bases at V and 1 base at J, with 20 bases between. CDR1 and CDR2 (germline): SGHVS, FQNEAQ. The CDR3 loop spans 18 amino acids. CDR3 DNA: TGTGCCAGCAGCTTAAGCGGGAGGGGTCGGGGGTGGAACACTGAAGCTTTCTTT. Amino acids: CASSLSGRGRGWNTEAFF.

This sequence joins TRBV5-1 and TRBJ2-5; D call uncertain. Deletions cut 5 bases from V and 0 bases from J, with 14 bases between. Per the germline V gene, CDR1 is SGHRS and CDR2 is YFSETQ. This CDR3 contains 15 residues. The CDR3 sequence: CASSLVMGNQETQYF. CDR3 in DNA: TGCGCCAGCAGTTTAGTTATGGGGAACCAAGAGACCCAGTACTTC.

The rearrangement joins TRBV27 to TRBJ1-6; no clear D gene. The germline V gene has CDR1 MNHEY and CDR2 SMNVEV (reference sequence). The CDR3 sequence is 16 residues long. V was shortened by 5 bases and J by 1 base, with 12 bases between the two germline ends. CDR3 in amino acids: CASSPRRRSYNSPLHF. The CDR3 DNA is TGTGCCAGCAGTCCCCGACGGAGATCCTATAATTCACCCCTCCACTTT.

The rearrangement joins TRBV28 to TRBJ2-7; tentative D call: TRBD2 (6 bases). The ends were cut back, 7 bases at V and 1 base at J, with 23 bases in the middle. Looked up from germline, CDR1 is MDHEN and CDR2 is SYDVKM. This CDR3 has 17 residues. The CDR3 loop reads CASTSGGVAGVSYEQYF. The CDR3 nucleotides read TGTGCCAGCACCTCCGGAGGGGTAGCCGGCGTTTCCTACGAGCAGTACTTC.

The chain joins TRBV6-5 to TRBJ2-7; D perhaps matches TRBD1 (6 bases). V lost 5 bases, J lost 4 bases, and 9 bases lay in between. The CDR3 sequence is 12 residues long. Germline V gives CDR1 MNHEY, CDR2 SVGAGI. CDR3 loop: CASSPTGYEQYF. The DNA of the CDR3 is TGTGCCAGCAGTCCGACAGGATACGAGCAGTACTTC.

The rearrangement joins TRBV28 to TRBJ2-1; tentative D call: TRBD1 (6 bases). V was trimmed by 1 base and J by 5 bases, leaving 6 bases between them. Germline V gives CDR1 MDHEN, CDR2 SYDVKM. This CDR3 spans 13 amino acids. CDR3 loop: CASSLYRDNEQFF. For the CDR3, the DNA is TGTGCCAGCAGTTTATACAGGGACAATGAGCAGTTCTTC.

V usage is TRBV11-1 and J usage is TRBJ2-7; 8 bases are a match to TRBD2. With V trimmed by 6 bases and J by 3 bases, 1 base remained unmatched. Looked up from germline, CDR1 is SGHAT and CDR2 is FQDESV (reference sequence). This CDR3 region has 12 residues. The CDR3 coding sequence is TGTGCCAGCAGTACTAGCGGCTACGAGCAGTACTTC. This translates into CASSTSGYEQYF. Variable domain in full (rest from reference TRBV11-1 and TRBJ2-7): EAEVAQSPRYKITEKSQAVAFWCDPISGHATLYWYRQILGQGPELLVQFQDESVVDDSQLPKDRFSAERLKGVDSTLKIQPAELGDSAMYLCASSTSGYEQYFGPGTRLTVT.

This clone showed up just once. The chain employs TRBV19 and TRBJ1-2; D is unresolved. Trimming shortened V by 2 bases and J by 3 bases, and 10 bases separated the two germline ends. CDR1 LNHDA and CDR2 SQIVND come from the germline V gene (reference sequence). The CDR3 runs 14 residues. The CDR3 protein is CASSILGRDYGYTF. CDR3 nucleotides: TGTGCCAGTAGTATACTCGGGCGCGACTATGGCTACACCTTC. The full variable domain, completed using reference TRBV19 and TRBJ1-2, is DGGITQSPKYLFRKEGQNVTLSCEQNLNHDAMYWYRQDPGQGLRLIYYSQIVNDFQKGDIAEGYSVSREKKESFPLTVTSAQKNPTAFYLCASSILGRDYGYTFGSGTRLTVV.